Sequencing of this T cell receptor beta chain was carried out in a study of shared clonotypes between healthy human individuals. Study details: CD4 naive and CD4 memory each took three plates per donor, while CD8 naive took two and CD8 memory one. Study-wide results and caveats: Generation probabilities of non-shared clonotypes were lower (relative to those shared by all four donors). Several donors had about 5% of their naive CD4 clonotypes in common.

Sequenced by immunoSEQ multiplex PCR; TCRdb stores in-frame clones only, minus some. The sample gives 2 million to 2.5 million clones, about 95% of which show up once; about 1.1% is in the top ten. Germline CDR1 is SQVTM and CDR2 is ANQGSEA. The CDR3 extends over 13 amino acids. The trim removed 5 bases at V and 4 bases at J, leaving 7 bases unmatched. Naive CD8 cells comprised CD45RO-negative, CCR7-positively selected cells, excluding terminally differentiated effector memory CD45RA+ cells. All donors qualified as healthy HIV-negative adults and had experienced no recent acute infections or vaccinations. This clone was seen repeatedly, ten times or more. Its antigen remains unknown.

The rearrangement uses TRBV29-1 and TRBJ1-1; 7 nucleotides agree with TRBD1. The clonotype originates from a man between 18 and 35 years old in good health. The sequencing sample was made of naive CD8+ T cells sorted from blood. The CDR3 DNA follows: TGCAGCGTTAGGGGGCTGATGGGCACTGAAGCTTTCTTT. Protein sequence: CSVRGLMGTEAFF.